This T cell receptor beta chain appears in the sequencing data of a study of blood T cell repertoires in COVID-19 (dated by TCRdb to 2019 to 2021). Concerning the study at large: Samples covering the acute and convalescent phases of COVID-19 were provided by collaborators in the United States, Italy and Spain. The prospective study material was composed of cDNA or gDNA derived from T cells, B-cell-depleted T cells, or PBMCs. The dataset comprised deeply sampled blood TCRbeta repertoires from subjects exposed to, actively infected with, or recovered from COVID-19. The repertoires were released in a freely available public database meant as a resource for research on the immune response to SARS-CoV-2. Samples came from the ongoing ImmuneRACE study (first 160 participants) plus 1,254 subjects from 6 global collaborators. The sample metadata nearly always contained a de-identified subject ID, COVID-19 status, age in years and sex. Where available, HLA class I and class II types were obtained from metadata supplied by the sample provider rather than from assay-based typing. The investigation overall reported the following: Clinical and demographic metadata were provided uncurated, with the amount varying by source and participant.

Points on this clone: Its target antigen remains unknown. No much larger clonotype is one base removed from it; base qualities were not supplied.

In the prospective study, participants were roughly 18 to 100 years old, resided in 24 geographic areas of the United States, and were enrolled through a virtual design. To assign participants to cohorts, the prospective study relied on clinical history that participants themselves reported in a screening survey and a study questionnaire. Each participant in the prospective study had whole blood, serum and a nasopharyngeal or oropharyngeal swab collected by mobile phlebotomists. Participants in the prospective study had the option to provide additional blood draws and questionnaires over a roughly 2-month period. Prospective study blood samples were shipped either frozen or at room temperature before DNA extraction. TCRbeta CDR3 regions were amplified from genomic DNA by means of the immunoSEQ Assay, a bias-controlled multiplex PCR. In the source study's methods: The number of nucleated cells in each sample was estimated from the amplification of reference gene primers within the assay. Sequence reads were collapsed and filtered to measure the absolute abundance of every unique TCRbeta CDR3 rearrangement. For each sample, productive Simpson clonality was calculated as the square root of Simpson's diversity index across productive rearrangements. TCRdb took over this immuneACCESS table, retaining in-frame rearrangements with V and J assigned. Such tables are incomplete; in checked studies, under half of the missing clones stem from an unresolved V gene, and the remainder is unexplained. The DNA gave D and trimming, while V, J and clone size come from that table. The sample table lists 300,000 to 400,000 clones, 80% to 90% of them with a count of one. 3.5% to 4.5% of the sample belongs to the ten largest clones.

Material: PBMCs or T cells enriched from blood (not recorded which). The origin of this receptor is a woman aged 40 to 50 with acute COVID-19.

The CDR3 reads as follows: CASSPRSSGSTGTGELFF. The nucleotide sequence reads TGTGCCAGCTCACCACGGTCCAGCGGGAGTACGGGCACCGGGGAGCTGTTTTTT. The chain is encoded by TRBV18 joined to TRBJ2-2, and TRBD2 aligns with 8 junction nucleotides. Taken from the germline V gene, the CDR1 and CDR2 loops are KGHSH and LQKENI. From the cysteine through the phenylalanine, the CDR3 covers 18 amino acids. Just CDR3 DNA is preserved here, 54 bases in frame from base 1. Here V drops 1 base and J drops 4 bases, and the junction holds 11 bases not matched to any gene.